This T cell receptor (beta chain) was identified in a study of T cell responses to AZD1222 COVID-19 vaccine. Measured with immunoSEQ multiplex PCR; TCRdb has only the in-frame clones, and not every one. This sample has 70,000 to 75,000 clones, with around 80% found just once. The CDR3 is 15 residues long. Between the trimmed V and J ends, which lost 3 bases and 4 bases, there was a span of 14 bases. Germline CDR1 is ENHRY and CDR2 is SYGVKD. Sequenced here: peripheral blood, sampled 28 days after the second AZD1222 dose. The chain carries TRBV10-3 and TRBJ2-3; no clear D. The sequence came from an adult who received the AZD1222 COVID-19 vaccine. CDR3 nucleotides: TGTGCCATCAGTGACCGCAGCTTAATCGCAGATACGCAGTATTTT. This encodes CAISDRSLIADTQYF.